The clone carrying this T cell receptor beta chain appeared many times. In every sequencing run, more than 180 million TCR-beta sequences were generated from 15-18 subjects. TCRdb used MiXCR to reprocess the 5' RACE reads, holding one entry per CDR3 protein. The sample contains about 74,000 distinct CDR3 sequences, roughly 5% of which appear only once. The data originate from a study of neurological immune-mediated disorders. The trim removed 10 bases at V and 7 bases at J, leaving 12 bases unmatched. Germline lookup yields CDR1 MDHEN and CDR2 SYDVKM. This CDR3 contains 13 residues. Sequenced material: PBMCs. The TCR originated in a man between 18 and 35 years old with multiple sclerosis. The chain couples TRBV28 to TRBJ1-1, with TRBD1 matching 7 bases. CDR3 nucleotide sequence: TGTGCCACCAAAGATCCGGGACAGAGTGAAGCTTTCTTT. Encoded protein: CATKDPGQSEAFF.